This record concerns one TCR beta chain sequence. The sample originates from a study of CD8 T cells in Susac syndrome. RNA in amounts of roughly 0.5 to 1 ug was reverse transcribed with random hexamers. Each CDR3 protein is one row after TCRdb ran MiXCR on the immunoSEQ multiplex PCR reads. The table has around 300,000 distinct CDR3 sequences, about nine tenths seen once. The V gene lost 8 bases and the J gene lost 7 bases, with 18 bases spanning the gap. The CDR3 is made up of 14 amino acids. Material for sequencing was CD8+ T cells from PBMCs. This sequence was found in a human donor with multiple sclerosis. J is TRBJ2-1 and V is TRBV12-3 or TRBV12-4, with a tentative D call TRBD2 (6 bases). DNA for the CDR3: TGTGCCAGCGGCCCACTAGCCCTCGGAAATGAGCAGTTCTTC. Residues: CASGPLALGNEQFF.